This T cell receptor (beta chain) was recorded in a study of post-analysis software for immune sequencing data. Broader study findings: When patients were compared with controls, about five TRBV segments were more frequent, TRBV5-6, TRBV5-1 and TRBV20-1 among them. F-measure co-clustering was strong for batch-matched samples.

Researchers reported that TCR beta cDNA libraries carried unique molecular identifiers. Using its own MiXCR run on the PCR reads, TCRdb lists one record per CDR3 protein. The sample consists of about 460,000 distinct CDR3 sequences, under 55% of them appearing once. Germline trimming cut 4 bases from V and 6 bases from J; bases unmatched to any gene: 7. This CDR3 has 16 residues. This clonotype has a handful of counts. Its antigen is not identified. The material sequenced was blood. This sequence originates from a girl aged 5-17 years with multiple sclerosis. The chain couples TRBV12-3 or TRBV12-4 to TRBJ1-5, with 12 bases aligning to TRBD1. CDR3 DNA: TGTGCCAGCAGTTATCTGGGACAGGGGGCATCTCAGCCCCAGCATTTT. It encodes CASSYLGQGASQPQHF.